Listed below are T cell receptor beta chains from one sample, sequenced in a study of regulatory T cells in long-lasting Graves disease. Each CDR3 protein is one row after TCRdb ran MiXCR on the multiplex PCR reads. The repertoire has 200,000 to 250,000 distinct CDR3 sequences, approximately 19% of them found once; the top ten carry around 11%. This same sample was also part of a study on T cells in Graves' hyperthyroidism and ophthalmopathy.

This specimen was peripheral blood mononuclear cells (PBMCs), taken at new diagnosis, from a patient treated with antithyroid drugs. These receptors were taken from a woman between 25 and 40 years old with Graves disease. The CDR3 runs from the conserved cysteine through the conserved F or W. The D gene is left open where the match is weak. The size field is filled for only some rows; it gives once, few, many or a size class.

cdr3_nt cdr3_aa cdr3_length j_call v_call d_call clone_size
TGTGCCATCAGTGAGTCGATCGGCCAGGGAGGAAACACCATATATTTT CAISESIGQGGNTIYF 16 TRBJ1-3 TRBV10-3 NA many
TGTGCCAGCAGCACCAACAGGGATCCCCTCCCCACTAATGAAAAACTGTTTTTT CASSTNRDPLPTNEKLFF 18 TRBJ1-4 TRBV7-9 NA many
TGTGCCAGCAGCCCTCCCCGGACTAGCGGGCCCGGGGAGCTGTTTTTT CASSPPRTSGPGELFF 16 TRBJ2-2 TRBV6-1 TRBD2 many
TGCAGTGCTAGTTTAGACAGGCGCGGCTCTCAGCCCCAGCATTTT CSASLDRRGSQPQHF 15 TRBJ1-5 TRBV20-1 NA many
TGTGCCAGCAGTGGAAGGGGGGGACCCTACGAGCAGTACTTC CASSGRGGPYEQYF 14 TRBJ2-7 TRBV12-3/TRBV12-4 NA many
TGTGCCAGCAGGTTGGGACTAGCGGGAGTGAAGGAGTTCTTC CASRLGLAGVKEFF 14 TRBJ2-1 TRBV28 TRBD2 NA
TGTGCCACCAGCAGGACTTTGACCTACGAGCAGTACTTC CATSRTLTYEQYF 13 TRBJ2-7 TRBV15 NA NA
TGTGCCAGCAGCCATTGGACAGGGAGGGATGAGCAGTTCTTC CASSHWTGRDEQFF 14 TRBJ2-1 TRBV14 NA many
TGTGCCGCCAGCAGAGATGTAGCGGAGACCCAGTACTTC CAASRDVAETQYF 13 TRBJ2-5 TRBV15 NA NA
TGTGCCACCAGCAGAGATCCTACAGGGCGCGCTTTCTTT CATSRDPTGRAFF 13 TRBJ1-1 TRBV15 NA many
TGCAGTGCTAGAGATGTGGGGGGCCGCTACGAGCAGTACTTC CSARDVGGRYEQYF 14 TRBJ2-7 TRBV20-1 NA many
TGTGCCAGCAGCTTAGTGAGGCCCGGGGAGCTGTTTTTT CASSLVRPGELFF 13 TRBJ2-2 TRBV11-2 NA many
TGTGCCAGCAGCTTAACTCCGCAGACCGTTGGATACGAGCAGTACTTC CASSLTPQTVGYEQYF 16 TRBJ2-7 TRBV7-3 NA many
TGTGCCAGCAGTGAAGGTCAGGCAGGGGTTGAAAAACTGTTTTTT CASSEGQAGVEKLFF 15 TRBJ1-4 TRBV6-1 NA many
TGTGCCAGCAGCCTCGAGTGGGCGCAGCCCCAGTACTTC CASSLEWAQPQYF 13 TRBJ2-5 TRBV3-1 NA many
TGCAGTGCTAGACACGGGACGGCTGTATTGTACTTC CSARHGTAVLYF 12 TRBJ2-7 TRBV20-1 NA many
TGTGCCAGTAGTATCCCAACAGGCTCGGCTGAAGCTTTCTTT CASSIPTGSAEAFF 14 TRBJ1-1 TRBV19 NA many
TGTGCCAGCAGCTTGGTCGGGAGTGGCCCCCTCGGGACAGATACGCAGTATTTT CASSLVGSGPLGTDTQYF 18 TRBJ2-3 TRBV5-4 NA many
TGTGCCAGCCGGAGGGGACAACCGGACACTGAAGCTTTCTTT CASRRGQPDTEAFF 14 TRBJ1-1 TRBV2 NA many
TGTGCCAGCAGCCGAGGGGATTCTAACTATGGCTACACCTTC CASSRGDSNYGYTF 14 TRBJ1-2 TRBV25-1 NA many
TGTGCCAGCAGTGAAGTGTTAGCGGGAGACTACGAGCAGTACTTC CASSEVLAGDYEQYF 15 TRBJ2-7 TRBV2 TRBD2 many
TGTGCCAGCAGCTCTACCACAGGGGGTCGTTCACCCCTCCACTTT CASSSTTGGRSPLHF 15 TRBJ1-6 TRBV7-9 TRBD1 NA
TGTGCCAGCAAGGACAGGGCCGATTTCCAGAATTCACCCCTCCACTTT CASKDRADFQNSPLHF 16 TRBJ1-6 TRBV27 TRBD1 NA
TGTGCCAGCAGCCATGAACCAGGGGAAATTCAGTACTTC CASSHEPGEIQYF 13 TRBJ2-4 TRBV7-9 NA many
TGTGCCAGCAGCATCCAGGGAAACACCATATATTTT CASSIQGNTIYF 12 TRBJ1-3 TRBV11-2 NA NA
TGTGCCAGCAGCGCTACAGGGAATGGCTACACCTTC CASSATGNGYTF 12 TRBJ1-2 TRBV7-9 NA many
TGTGCCAGCAGCTTAGGTAGAAGGACAGGGTCCCAAGAGACCCAGTACTTC CASSLGRRTGSQETQYF 17 TRBJ2-5 TRBV7-8 TRBD1 many
TGTGCCAGCAGTCCTGGGCCCACAGAGGTCTATGGCTACACCTTC CASSPGPTEVYGYTF 15 TRBJ1-2 TRBV27 NA many
TGTGCCAGTAGTGTCAGGGGGACAGGGGAGAATGGCTACACCTTC CASSVRGTGENGYTF 15 TRBJ1-2 TRBV19 TRBD1 few